This T cell receptor beta chain was observed in a study of blood T cells in healthy people across ages. The CDR3 totals 17 residues. Germline V gene lookup returns CDR1 SGHDN and CDR2 FVKESK. Trimming removed 0 bases at V and 0 bases at J, with 12 bases between. Together with a sample-barcoded 5' primer, a J-beta primer mix was included in a second PCR lasting about 6 to 11 cycles. TCRdb re-analysed the 5' RACE reads in MiXCR, keeping a single row per CDR3 protein. Of about 1,400,000 distinct CDR3 sequences in the sample, roughly 40% are singletons; the top ten hold roughly 7.9%. A single count supports this clonotype.

This sequence was found in a woman aged 18 to 35 in good health. V usage is TRBV14 and J usage is TRBJ1-3, with no clear D. The material sequenced was blood. The CDR3 spells CASSQDNGIRSGNTIYF. CDR3 in DNA: TGTGCCAGCAGCCAAGATAACGGAATCCGCTCTGGAAACACCATATATTTT.